This T cell receptor (beta chain) is from a study of T cells after yellow fever vaccination. This clonotype was counted only a few times. Its antigen is still unknown. Overall study findings and caveats: FACS-sorted repertoires could harbor abundant contaminating bulk-population clonotypes. A limited proportion of clonotypes was detected within both the CD4 and CD8 compartments. The secondary response peaked faster, at day 5 versus 15, but was weaker.

The 5'RACE template-switching step produced TCR cDNA and added a universal primer site and UMIs. TCRdb itself ran the 5' RACE reads through MiXCR, one entry per CDR3 protein. The data hold under 550,000 distinct CDR3 sequences, with roughly a fifth observed a single time. The receptor's source is a young man who received the YFV17D yellow fever vaccine. The sequencing used PBMCs, collected 21 days after the first yellow fever vaccination.

Written as DNA, the CDR3 is TGTGCCAGCAGCTTGGGGACAGATAATCAGCCCCAGCATTTT. Translation gives CASSLGTDNQPQHF. The rearrangement uses TRBV7-9 and TRBJ1-5; 7 positions match TRBD1. From germline, CDR1 is SEHNR and CDR2 FQNEAQ (reference sequence). V was clipped by 3 bases and J by 4 bases; unmatched bases: 3. The CDR3 loop spans 14 amino acids.